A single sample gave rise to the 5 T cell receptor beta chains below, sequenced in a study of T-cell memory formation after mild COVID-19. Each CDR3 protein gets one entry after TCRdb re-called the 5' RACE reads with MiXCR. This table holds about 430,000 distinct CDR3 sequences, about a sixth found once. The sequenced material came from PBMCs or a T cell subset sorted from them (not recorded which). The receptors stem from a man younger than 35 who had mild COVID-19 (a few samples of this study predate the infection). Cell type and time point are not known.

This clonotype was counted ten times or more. Written as DNA, the CDR3 is TGTGCCAGCAGTTCTCAGGGGGCCGATGAGCAGTTCTTC. It yields the protein CASSSQGADEQFF. The genes are TRBV7-3 and TRBJ2-1; 8 bases line up with TRBD1. With V trimmed by 6 bases and J by 8 bases, 6 bases remained unmatched. This CDR3 has 13 residues. Germline CDR1 reads SGHTA; CDR2 reads FQGTGA.

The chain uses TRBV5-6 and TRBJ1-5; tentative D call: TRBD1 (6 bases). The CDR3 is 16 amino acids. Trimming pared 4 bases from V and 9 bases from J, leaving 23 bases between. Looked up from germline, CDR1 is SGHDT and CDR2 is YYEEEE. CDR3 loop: CASSLLGGADNGPQHF. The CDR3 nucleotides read TGTGCCAGCAGCCTCTTGGGGGGGGCCGACAATGGGCCCCAGCATTTT.

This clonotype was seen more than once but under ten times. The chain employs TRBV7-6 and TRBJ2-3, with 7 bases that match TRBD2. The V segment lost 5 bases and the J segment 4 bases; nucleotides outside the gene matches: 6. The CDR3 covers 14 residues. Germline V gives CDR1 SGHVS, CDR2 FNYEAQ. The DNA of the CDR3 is TGTGCCAGCAGCCGGACTAGGTTACCAGATACGCAGTATTTT. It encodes CASSRTRLPDTQYF.

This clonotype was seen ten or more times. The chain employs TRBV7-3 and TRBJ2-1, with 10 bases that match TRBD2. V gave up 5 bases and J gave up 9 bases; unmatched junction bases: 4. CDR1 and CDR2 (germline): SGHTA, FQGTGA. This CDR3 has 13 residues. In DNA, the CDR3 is TGTGCCAGCAGCCTCCTAGCGGGGGTTGAGCAGTTCTTC. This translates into CASSLLAGVEQFF.

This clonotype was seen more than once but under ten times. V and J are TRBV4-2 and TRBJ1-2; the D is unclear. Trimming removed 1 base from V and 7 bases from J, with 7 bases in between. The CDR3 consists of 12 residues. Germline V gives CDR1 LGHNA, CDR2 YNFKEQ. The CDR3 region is CASSQGDFGYTF. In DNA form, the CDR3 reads TGTGCCAGCAGCCAAGGTGACTTTGGCTACACCTTC.